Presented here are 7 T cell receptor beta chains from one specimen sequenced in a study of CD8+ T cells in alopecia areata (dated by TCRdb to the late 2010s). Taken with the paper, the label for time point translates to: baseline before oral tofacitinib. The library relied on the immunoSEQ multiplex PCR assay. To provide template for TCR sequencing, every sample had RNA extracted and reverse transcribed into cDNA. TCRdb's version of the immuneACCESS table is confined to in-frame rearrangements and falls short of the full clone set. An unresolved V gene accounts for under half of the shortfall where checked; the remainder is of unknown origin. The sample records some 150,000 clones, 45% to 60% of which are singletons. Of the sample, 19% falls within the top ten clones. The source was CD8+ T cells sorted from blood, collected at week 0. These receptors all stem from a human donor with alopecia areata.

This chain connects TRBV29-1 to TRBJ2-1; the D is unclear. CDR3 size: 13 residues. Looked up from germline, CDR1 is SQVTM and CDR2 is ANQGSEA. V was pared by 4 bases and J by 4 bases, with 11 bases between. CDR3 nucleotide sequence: TGCAGCGTTGGGGCGGACCTTTACAATGAGCAGTTCTTC. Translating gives CSVGADLYNEQFF.

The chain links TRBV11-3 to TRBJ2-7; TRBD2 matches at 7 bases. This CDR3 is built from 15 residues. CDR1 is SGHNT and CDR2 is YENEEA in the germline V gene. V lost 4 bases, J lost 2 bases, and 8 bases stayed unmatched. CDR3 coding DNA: TGTGCCAGCAGCTCCAGCGGGGCCCTCGCCTACGAGCAGTACTTC. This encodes CASSSSGALAYEQYF.

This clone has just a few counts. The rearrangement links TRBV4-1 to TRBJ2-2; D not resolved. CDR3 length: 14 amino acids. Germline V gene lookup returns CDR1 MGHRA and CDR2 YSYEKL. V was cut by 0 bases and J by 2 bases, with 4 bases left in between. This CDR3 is CASSQDSNTGELFF. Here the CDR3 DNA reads TGCGCCAGCAGCCAAGACAGTAACACCGGGGAGCTGTTTTTT.

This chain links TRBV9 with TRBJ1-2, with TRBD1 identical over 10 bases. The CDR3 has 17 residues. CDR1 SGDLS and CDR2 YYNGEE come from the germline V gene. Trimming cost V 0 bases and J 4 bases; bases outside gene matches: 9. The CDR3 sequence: CASSVAPDRGPGYGYTF. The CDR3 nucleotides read TGTGCCAGCAGCGTAGCTCCTGACAGGGGGCCAGGCTATGGCTACACCTTC.

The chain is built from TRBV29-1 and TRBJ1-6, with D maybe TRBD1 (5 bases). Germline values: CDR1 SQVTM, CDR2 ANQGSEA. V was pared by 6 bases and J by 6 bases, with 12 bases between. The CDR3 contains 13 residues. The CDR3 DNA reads TGCAGCGTCCCCTGGGGGGTTAATTCACCCCTCCACTTT. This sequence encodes CSVPWGVNSPLHF. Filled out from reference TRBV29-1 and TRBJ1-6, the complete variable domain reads SAVISQKPSRDICQRGTSLTIQCQVDSQVTMMFWYRQQPGQSLTLIATANQGSEATYESGFVIDKFPISRPNLTFSTLTVSNMSPEDSSIYLCSVPWGVNSPLHFGNGTRLTVT.

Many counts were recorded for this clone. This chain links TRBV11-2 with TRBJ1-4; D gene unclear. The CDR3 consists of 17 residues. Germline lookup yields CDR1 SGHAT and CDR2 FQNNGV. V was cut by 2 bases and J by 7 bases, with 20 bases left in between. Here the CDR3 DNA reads TGTGCCAGCAGCTTATTATCCCGATCTCGAGGTGGTGAAAAACTGTTTTTT. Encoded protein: CASSLLSRSRGGEKLFF. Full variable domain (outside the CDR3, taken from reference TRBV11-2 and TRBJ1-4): EAGVAQSPRYKIIEKRQSVAFWCNPISGHATLYWYQQILGQGPKLLIQFQNNGVVDDSQLPKDRFSAERLKGVDSTLKIQPAKLEDSAVYLCASSLLSRSRGGEKLFFGSGTQLSVL.

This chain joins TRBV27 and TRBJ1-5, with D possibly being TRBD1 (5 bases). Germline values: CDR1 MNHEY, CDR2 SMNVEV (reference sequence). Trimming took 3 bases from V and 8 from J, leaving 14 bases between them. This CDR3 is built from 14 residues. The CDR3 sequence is CASSLVQGVEPQHF. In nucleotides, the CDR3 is TGTGCCAGCAGTTTGGTTCAGGGAGTAGAGCCCCAGCATTTT.